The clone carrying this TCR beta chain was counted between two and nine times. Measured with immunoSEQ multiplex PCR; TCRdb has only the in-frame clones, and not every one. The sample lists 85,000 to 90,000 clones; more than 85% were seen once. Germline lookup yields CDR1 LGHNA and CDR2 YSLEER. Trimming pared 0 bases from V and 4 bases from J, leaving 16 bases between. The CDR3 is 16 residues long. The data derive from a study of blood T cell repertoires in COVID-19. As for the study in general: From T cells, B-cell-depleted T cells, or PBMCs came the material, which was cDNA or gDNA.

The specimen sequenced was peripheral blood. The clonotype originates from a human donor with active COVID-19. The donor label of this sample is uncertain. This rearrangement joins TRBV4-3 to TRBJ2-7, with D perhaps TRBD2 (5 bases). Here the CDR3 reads CASSQDVSEEPYEQYF. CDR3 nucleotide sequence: TGCGCCAGCAGCCAAGATGTTTCGGAGGAACCATACGAGCAGTACTTC.